This TCR beta chain is drawn from a study of Tregs in tolerant kidney transplant recipients. General observations from the study: Validation in larger populations is needed because few patients were studied. This study did not directly address biological reproducibility. Donor-specific Treg expansion exceeded global Treg expansion in tolerant patients, suggesting antigen drive.

The nonmyeloablative bone marrow transplants came from related graft donors, with transient mixed chimerism. Thawed PBMCs were FACS-sorted into unstimulated CD4+CD25+CD127- regulatory T cells, CD4+CD25- non-regulatory cells, CD4 and CD8 cells. Looked up from germline, CDR1 is SGDLS and CDR2 is YYNGEE. Trimming took off 2 bases at V and 2 bases at J, with 15 bases between the two ends. This CDR3 has 16 residues. Turning to this clone: Its antigen is unidentified.

Libraries were prepared by immunoSEQ multiplex PCR; TCRdb keeps only in-frame clonotypes and omits some of them. Of 20,000 to 25,000 clones detected, about 84% appear once; the ten largest clones hold 25%. This clonotype was obtained from a human patient who received a combined kidney and bone marrow transplant. T cells may partly derive from the graft donor. The rearrangement joins TRBV9 to TRBJ2-3; D remains ambiguous. This specimen was CD8+ T cells from blood (PBMCs), taken 6 months after the transplant. The CDR3 DNA reads TGTGCCAGCAGCGTCCAAGGTGGAGCGACCACAGATACGCAGTATTTT. Protein sequence: CASSVQGGATTDTQYF.